This TCR beta chain was sequenced in a study of shared T cell receptors in the human thymus (dated by TCRdb to 2020 to 2023). Turning to the overall study: The study examined how self-reactive, shared T-cell receptor alpha chains are generated in the human thymus.

Note on this clone: There is no known antigen for this receptor. Base-call qualities are not available, and no considerably larger clone is one nucleotide away.

CDR3 length: 14 amino acids, cysteine to phenylalanine. Of the read, only the CDR3 DNA is kept; its 42 bases are in frame from base 1. According to the germline V gene (reference sequence), CDR1 reads MNHEY and CDR2 reads SMNVEV. V is reduced by 5 bases and J by 0 bases, leaving a spacing of 8 bases between them. Receptor amplification or capture employed the immunoSEQ multiplex PCR assay. Here the immuneACCESS table is served through TCRdb, limited to in-frame sequences with V and J called. Missing clones are a known gap in these copies; in checked studies unresolved V genes cover under half, and the rest lacks a known reason. The sample table records hundreds of thousands of clones; 70% to 90% of these occur just once. 0.0094% of the sample comes from the top ten. These same data were also listed under a study on human thymus T cells. As that second study puts it: The donors were immunologically healthy infants in Finland who had open corrective cardiac surgery for congenital heart defects. Thymus tissue was obtained as surgical resects removed during corrective cardiac surgery. Both the thymic and the peripheral blood repertoires appeared to show biased V and J gene segment usage. The related research reported highly overlapping thymic TCR repertoires among unrelated individuals. The study characterized TCR alpha and beta repertoires from fewer than ten infant thymus samples and a few related peripheral blood samples. Donor ages ranged from roughly 7 to 250 days, and the cohort comprised five to seven male and a couple of female infants. After being mechanically released from the tissue, thymocytes were kept at -70 degrees C in pellets of about 8.5-30 million cells. Genomic DNA was extracted from frozen cell pellets with a QIAsymphony instrument. The immunoSEQ multiplex PCR assay was used to amplify the TCRB and TCRAD loci from a standardized amount of quality-controlled genomic DNA. Amplicons spanned the V(D)J region at a length sufficient to cover the CDR3 and identify V and J genes. The commercial immunoSEQ service was used to sequence amplicons on an Illumina platform. Primer bias and sequencing errors were corrected as previously described, and TCRAD and TCRB definitions were based on the IMGT database. Repertoires were analysed with immunoSEQ Analyzer 3.0 and VDJTools, covering basic statistics, V/J segment usage, diversity estimates, rarefaction and pairwise overlap. To estimate diversity, the Chao1, ChaoE, Efron-Thisted, Shannon and inverse Simpson indices were applied, and diversity was also estimated on datasets down-sampled to the smallest sample. For repertoire overlap, CDR3 nucleotide sequence, V gene and J gene had to match strictly, and clustering was done by Jaccard-based multidimensional scaling. On average, thymus samples gave 750,000 to 1,000,000 unique TCRB clonotypes, whereas blood samples gave 75,000 to 85,000.

The sequenced sample consisted of thymocytes. The sequence links TRBV27 to TRBJ1-3; no confident D gene assignment can be made. The receptor was derived from a boy younger than two with a congenital heart defect. Donor details come from another sample of the same person, matched by shared clones. This receptor carries the CDR3 CASSPENSGNTIYF. The DNA sequence is TGTGCCAGCAGTCCAGAAAACTCTGGAAACACCATATATTTT.